This paragraph covers one TCR beta chain sequence. This table comes from immunoSEQ multiplex PCR, and its TCRdb copy is limited to in-frame clones, with some not included. The table has fewer than 25,000 clones, 56% seen once. The sample is drawn from a study of graft-versus-host responses after intestinal transplantation. Trimming shortened V by 3 bases and J by 0 bases, and 9 bases separated the two germline ends. This CDR3 spans 15 amino acids. The V gene's germline CDR1 is MDHEN and CDR2 SYDVKM. This receptor was obtained from a human patient who received an intestinal transplant. The sample was alloreactive CD4+ T cells from a mixed lymphocyte reaction culture, taken before intestinal transplant. Subset in this sample: CFSE-low proliferating T cells sorted from roughly six-day pre-transplant mixed lymphocyte reaction (GvH or HvG direction). V usage is TRBV28 and J usage is TRBJ1-3, with a possible D match to TRBD1 (6 bases). CDR3 loop: CASSFQGYSGNTIYF. As DNA, the CDR3 is TGTGCCAGCAGTTTTCAGGGGTACTCTGGAAACACCATATATTTT.